These T cell receptor beta chains were read from a single sample in a study of T-cell reconstitution after alpha-beta-depleted transplantation in children. Each CDR3 protein gets one entry after TCRdb re-called the PCR reads with MiXCR. The profile shows 450,000 to 600,000 distinct CDR3 sequences, 8% to 11% of them singletons. The specimen was PBMCs, collected before TCRalphabeta/CD19-depleted stem cell transplant. The receptor source for this set is a child younger than 10 with inherited bone marrow failure, due to receive a stem cell transplant. The CDR3 runs from the conserved cysteine through the conserved F or W. D genes are given only for firm matches. Not all rows give a size; the values are once, few, many and, for expanded clones, a class.

>.|TRBV7-9|TRBJ1-3|many
TGTGCCAGCGGAGGGGGGGCTAGATCTGGAAACACCATATATTTT
CASGGGARSGNTIYF
>TRBD1|TRBV12-3/TRBV12-4|TRBJ2-5|many
TGTGCCAGCAGTTTGACAGGGGCAGAGGAGACCCAGTACTTC
CASSLTGAEETQYF
>.|TRBV6-1|TRBJ1-2|.
TGTGCCAGCAGTGAAGGCCTGGGAGGCGTCTATGGCTACACCTTC
CASSEGLGGVYGYTF
>.|TRBV6-1|TRBJ2-2|many
TGTGCCAGCAGTGAGAGCAACAGGGTCCGCACCGGGGAGCTGTTTTTT
CASSESNRVRTGELFF
>.|TRBV20-1|TRBJ2-7|.
TGCAGTGCTAGACCACTCAGCGAGCAGTACTTC
CSARPLSEQYF
>TRBD2|TRBV24-1|TRBJ2-1|many
TGTGCCACCAGTGAGCCAACTAGCGGAGCCTACAATGAGCAGTTCTTC
CATSEPTSGAYNEQFF
>.|TRBV6-5|TRBJ2-2|many
TGTGCCAGCAGTTACTTCCCCGGGCCGAACACCGGGGAGCTGTTTTTT
CASSYFPGPNTGELFF
>TRBD1|TRBV25-1|TRBJ2-1|many
TGTGCCAGCAGTGAGGGAATAGGTGGGACAGGGGGTCTTACGGCCTACAATGAGCAGTTCTTC
CASSEGIGGTGGLTAYNEQFF
>TRBD2|TRBV7-9|TRBJ2-1|many
TGTGCCAGCAGCTTACAAGCGGGAGTCCACAATGAGCAGTTCTTC
CASSLQAGVHNEQFF
>.|TRBV29-1|TRBJ2-5|few
TGCAGCTCACAAGGGTGGGGCGGAGAGACCCAGTACTTC
CSSQGWGGETQYF
>.|TRBV27|TRBJ1-3|many
TGTGCCAGCAGTTTAGTGCGGGAGGGTGGAAACACCATATATTTT
CASSLVREGGNTIYF
>.|TRBV5-1|TRBJ1-5|many
TGCGCCAGCAGCTTCAATCCGGGCGACTATAGCAATCAGCCCCAGCATTTT
CASSFNPGDYSNQPQHF
>TRBD2|TRBV28|TRBJ2-1|few
TGTGCCAGCAGTTTGCCCCGGACTAGCGGGACGGGAAATGAGCAGTTCTTC
CASSLPRTSGTGNEQFF
>TRBD2|TRBV7-8|TRBJ2-1|many
TGTGCCAGCAGCCCATCGGGAGGAGTTAATGAGCAGTTCTTC
CASSPSGGVNEQFF
>.|TRBV20-1|TRBJ2-7|many
TGCAGTGCTAGAAGAATCAACGAGCAGTACTTC
CSARRINEQYF
>.|TRBV20-1|TRBJ1-1|many
TGCAGTGCTAGAGATACCTTCGGACTTTTGAACACTGAAGCTTTCTTT
CSARDTFGLLNTEAFF
>TRBD2|TRBV4-3|TRBJ2-1|.
TGCGCCAGCAGCCGGGGACTAGCGGGAATCGACTACTACAATGAGCAGTTCTTC
CASSRGLAGIDYYNEQFF
>TRBD1|TRBV29-1|TRBJ2-3|.
TGCAGCCTTACCGGGACAGTCACAGATACGCAGTATTTT
CSLTGTVTDTQYF
>.|TRBV4-1|TRBJ2-7|.
TGCGCCAGCAGCCAAGCTTTCGGGAGTCTTGGCGAGCAGTACTTC
CASSQAFGSLGEQYF
>TRBD1|TRBV4-1|TRBJ2-2|many
TGCGCCAGCAGCCAAATTGCCGGGACAGGGGTCGGGGAGCTGTTTTTT
CASSQIAGTGVGELFF
>TRBD1|TRBV4-3|TRBJ2-2|.
TGCGCCAGCAGCCGCCTCACAGGGGGAGCCGGGGAGCTGTTTTTT
CASSRLTGGAGELFF
>TRBD2|TRBV24-1|TRBJ2-1|many
TGTGCCACCAGTGACTCGACTAGCGGGAGGGCCAGTGAGCAGTTCTTC
CATSDSTSGRASEQFF
>TRBD2|TRBV4-3|TRBJ2-3|few
TGCGCCAGCAGCCGTAGCGGGGTTAGCACAGATACGCAGTATTTT
CASSRSGVSTDTQYF
>.|TRBV27|TRBJ2-1|few
TGTGCCAGCAGAACACTAGTTGCCCCTGCGTTCTTC
CASRTLVAPAFF
>.|TRBV7-2|TRBJ2-2|.
TGTGCCAGCGGGGCGGGGAACACCGGGGAGCTGTTTTTT
CASGAGNTGELFF
>.|TRBV27|TRBJ1-2|many
TGTGCCAGCAGTTTGCATGGGGTACCCTATGGCTACACCTTC
CASSLHGVPYGYTF
>TRBD2|TRBV3-1|TRBJ2-1|few
TGTGCCAGCACCAAAGGGGCGGGAGGCCTCTACAATGAGCAGTTCTTC
CASTKGAGGLYNEQFF
>TRBD2|TRBV5-1|TRBJ2-1|many
TGCGCCAGCAGCCCGGGACTAGCGGGAAGCAATGAGCAGTTCTTC
CASSPGLAGSNEQFF
>.|TRBV29-1|TRBJ1-4|many
TGCAGCGTTCGGACAGCAACTAATGAAAAACTGTTTTTT
CSVRTATNEKLFF
>.|TRBV4-3|TRBJ2-2|.
TGCGCCAGCAGCCAAGGGCGATTGGCCGGGGAGCTGTTTTTT
CASSQGRLAGELFF
>.|TRBV2|TRBJ2-1|many
TGTGCCAGCAGTGATAGTGGGCTCCTCTACGGTGAGCAGTTCTTC
CASSDSGLLYGEQFF
>TRBD2|TRBV7-2|TRBJ2-1|many
TGTGCCAGCTCACCTAGCGGTCGCTCCTACAATGAGCAGTTCTTC
CASSPSGRSYNEQFF
>TRBD2|TRBV7-2|TRBJ2-7|many
TGTGCCAGCAGCGAACTAGCGGGAGTGGTGGAGCAGTACTTC
CASSELAGVVEQYF
>TRBD2|TRBV4-2|TRBJ2-1|many
TGTGCCAGCAGCCAAGATAGTGGACTAGCCTTCTACAATGAGCAGTTCTTC
CASSQDSGLAFYNEQFF
>.|TRBV27|TRBJ2-1|many
TGTGCCAGCAGTTTATCGGGATCATTCAGTGAGCAGTTCTTC
CASSLSGSFSEQFF
>TRBD2|TRBV5-8|TRBJ2-1|once
TGTGCCAGCAGCCCCGGGACTAGCGTAGAAAATGAGCAGTTCTTC
CASSPGTSVENEQFF
>.|TRBV19|TRBJ1-1|.
TGTGCCAGTAGTATCCGGCAGGCTGAAGCTTTCTTT
CASSIRQAEAFF
>TRBD1|TRBV4-3|TRBJ1-1|many
TGCGCCAGCAGTCCAGGGGGTAGCACTGAAGCTTTCTTT
CASSPGGSTEAFF
>.|TRBV4-3|TRBJ1-5|many
TGCGCCAGCAGCCAGACACCCAATCAGCCCCAGCATTTT
CASSQTPNQPQHF
>.|TRBV7-9|TRBJ1-1|many
TGTGCCAGCAGCCCGGACCTTAACACTGAAGCTTTCTTT
CASSPDLNTEAFF
>TRBD1|TRBV20-1|TRBJ1-2|.
TGCAGTGCTTACCACTCGGACAGGGATGGCTACACCTTC
CSAYHSDRDGYTF
>TRBD2|TRBV28|TRBJ2-7|many
TGTGCCAGCACCCCCCAGCGGGAGTACGAGCAGTACTTC
CASTPQREYEQYF